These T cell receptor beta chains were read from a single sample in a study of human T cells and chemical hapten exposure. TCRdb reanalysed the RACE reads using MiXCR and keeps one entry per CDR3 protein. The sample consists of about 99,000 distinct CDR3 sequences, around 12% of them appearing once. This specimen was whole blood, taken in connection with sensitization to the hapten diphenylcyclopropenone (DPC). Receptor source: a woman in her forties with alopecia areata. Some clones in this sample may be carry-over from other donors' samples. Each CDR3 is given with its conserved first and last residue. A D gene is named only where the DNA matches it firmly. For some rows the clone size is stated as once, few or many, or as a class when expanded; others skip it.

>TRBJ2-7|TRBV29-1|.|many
CSVVTVAWGEAYEQYF
TGCAGCGTTGTTACGGTGGCGTGGGGAGAGGCCTACGAGCAGTACTTC
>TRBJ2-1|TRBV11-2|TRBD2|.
CASSAGTRNNEQFF
TGTGCCAGCAGCGCCGGGACTAGAAACAATGAGCAGTTCTTC
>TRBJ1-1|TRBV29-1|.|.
CSAGLGGSNTEAFF
TGCAGCGCGGGGTTAGGAGGGTCGAACACTGAAGCTTTCTTT
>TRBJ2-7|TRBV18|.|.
CASSPNPRQTEQYF
TGTGCCAGCTCACCCAATCCCCGACAGACCGAGCAGTACTTC
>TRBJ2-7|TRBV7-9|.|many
CASSLAHSGRSEEQYF
TGTGCCAGCAGCTTAGCCCACTCAGGACGCTCGGAAGAGCAGTACTTC
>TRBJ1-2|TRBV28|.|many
CASSLDRRYGYTF
TGTGCCAGCAGTTTAGACCGGCGCTATGGCTACACCTTC
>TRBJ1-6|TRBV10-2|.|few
CASSESWDGSPLHF
TGCGCCAGCAGTGAGTCTTGGGACGGTTCACCCCTCCACTTT
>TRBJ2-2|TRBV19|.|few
CASSIMGSGELFF
TGTGCCAGTAGTATAATGGGGTCCGGGGAGCTGTTTTTT
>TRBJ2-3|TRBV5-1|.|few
CASSSTDPTDTQYF
TGCGCCAGCAGCTCGACAGACCCCACAGATACGCAGTATTTT
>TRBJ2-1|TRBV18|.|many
CASSPGPLARNEQFF
TGTGCCAGCTCTCCCGGCCCCCTAGCGAGAAATGAGCAGTTCTTC
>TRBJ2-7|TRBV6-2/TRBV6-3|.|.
CASSYVGEQYF
TGTGCCAGCAGTTACGTCGGAGAGCAGTACTTC
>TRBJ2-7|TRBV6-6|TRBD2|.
CASSQLAEGEQYF
TGTGCCAGCAGTCAGCTAGCGGAGGGAGAGCAGTACTTC
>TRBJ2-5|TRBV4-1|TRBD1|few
CASSHAGTGDETQYF
TGCGCCAGCAGCCACGCCGGGACAGGGGATGAGACCCAGTACTTC
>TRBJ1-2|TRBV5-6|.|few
CASSGGGANYGYTF
TGTGCCAGCAGCGGAGGGGGGGCTAACTATGGCTACACCTTC
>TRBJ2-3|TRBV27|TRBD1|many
CASSPDRVADTQYF
TGTGCCAGCAGCCCCGACAGGGTCGCAGATACGCAGTATTTT
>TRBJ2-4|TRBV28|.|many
CASSLASLAKNIQYF
TGTGCCAGCAGTTTAGCGAGCCTAGCCAAAAACATTCAGTACTTC
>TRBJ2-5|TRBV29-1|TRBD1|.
CSGLGHRGETQYF
TGCAGCGGCTTAGGCCACAGGGGAGAGACCCAGTACTTC
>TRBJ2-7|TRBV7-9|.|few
CASSYDLATEQYF
TGTGCCAGCAGCTATGACCTAGCGACCGAGCAGTACTTC
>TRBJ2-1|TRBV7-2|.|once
CASSSFRDNEQFF
TGTGCCAGCAGCTCTTTCAGGGATAATGAGCAGTTCTTC
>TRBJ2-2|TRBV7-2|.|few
CASSPTGNYNTGELFF
TGTGCCAGCAGCCCTACAGGGAACTATAACACCGGGGAGCTGTTTTTT
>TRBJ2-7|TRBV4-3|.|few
CASSQTLAHEQYF
TGCGCCAGCAGCCAGACCCTAGCACACGAGCAGTACTTC
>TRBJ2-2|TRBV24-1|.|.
CATSGGGLDTGELFF
TGTGCCACCAGTGGCGGGGGCTTAGACACCGGGGAGCTGTTTTTT
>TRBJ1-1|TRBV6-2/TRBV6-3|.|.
CASSYDGPMNTEAFF
TGTGCCAGCAGTTACGATGGGCCTATGAACACTGAAGCTTTCTTT
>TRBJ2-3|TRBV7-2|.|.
CASSLSPSTDTQYF
TGTGCCAGCAGCTTAAGTCCTAGCACAGATACGCAGTATTTT
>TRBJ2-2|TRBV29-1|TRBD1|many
CSADRGNTGELFF
TGCAGCGCGGACAGGGGGAACACCGGGGAGCTGTTTTTT
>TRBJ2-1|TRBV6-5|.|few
CASSYSLSIQGIKEQFF
TGTGCCAGCAGTTACTCGCTTTCCATCCAGGGGATTAAGGAGCAGTTCTTC
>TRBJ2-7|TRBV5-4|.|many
CASSPGTRNYEQYF
TGTGCCAGCAGCCCCGGGACGCGGAACTACGAGCAGTACTTC
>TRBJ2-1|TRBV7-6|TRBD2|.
CASSAWTSGRINEQFF
TGTGCCAGCAGCGCATGGACTAGCGGGAGGATCAATGAGCAGTTCTTC
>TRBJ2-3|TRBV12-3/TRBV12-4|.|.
CASRREGDTQYF
TGTGCCAGCAGGAGAGAGGGAGATACGCAGTATTTT
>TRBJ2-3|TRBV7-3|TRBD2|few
CASRFGTSGNTDTQYF
TGTGCCAGCAGGTTCGGGACTAGCGGGAACACAGATACGCAGTATTTT
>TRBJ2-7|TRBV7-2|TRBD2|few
CASSLSSLAGGSGQYF
TGTGCCAGCAGCTTAAGTTCGCTAGCGGGAGGGTCTGGGCAGTACTTC
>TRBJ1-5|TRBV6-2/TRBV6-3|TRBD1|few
CASRDRGSNQPQHF
TGTGCCAGCAGAGACAGGGGTAGCAATCAGCCCCAGCATTTT
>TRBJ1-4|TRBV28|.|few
CASRRPAPNEKLFF
TGTGCCAGCAGACGACCGGCCCCTAATGAAAAACTGTTTTTT
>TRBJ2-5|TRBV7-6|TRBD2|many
CASSPRLAAYQETQYF
TGTGCCAGCAGCCCCCGACTAGCGGCGTACCAAGAGACCCAGTACTTC
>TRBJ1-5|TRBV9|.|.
CASSPRGADQPQHF
TGTGCCAGCAGCCCCCGAGGGGCGGATCAGCCCCAGCATTTT
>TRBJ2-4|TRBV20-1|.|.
CSARERAGTQNIQYF
TGCAGTGCTAGAGAGAGGGCAGGGACACAAAACATTCAGTACTTC
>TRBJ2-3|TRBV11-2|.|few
CASSSSLDTQYF
TGTGCCAGCAGCTCCAGTTTGGATACGCAGTATTTT
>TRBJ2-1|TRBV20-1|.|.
CSALLWAEEQFF
TGCAGTGCCCTCCTCTGGGCCGAGGAGCAGTTCTTC
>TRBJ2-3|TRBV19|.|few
CASSDTGWSADTQYF
TGTGCCAGTAGCGACACGGGGTGGAGTGCGGATACGCAGTATTTT
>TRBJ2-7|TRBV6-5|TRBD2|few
CASSYTRTSGMAYEQYF
TGTGCCAGCAGTTACACCCGAACTAGCGGGATGGCTTACGAGCAGTACTTC
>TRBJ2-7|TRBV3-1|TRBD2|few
CASSQHPSTSGSSSYEQYF
TGTGCCAGCAGCCAACACCCTTCGACTAGCGGTTCTAGCTCCTACGAGCAGTACTTC
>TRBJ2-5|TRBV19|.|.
CASSLGSQETQYF
TGTGCCAGTAGTCTAGGGAGTCAAGAGACCCAGTACTTC
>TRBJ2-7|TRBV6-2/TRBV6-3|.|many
CASTSRGMTYEQYF
TGTGCCAGCACTTCCCGGGGTATGACCTACGAGCAGTACTTC
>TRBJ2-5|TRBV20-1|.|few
CTAPERRGQETQYF
TGCACCGCTCCCGAGCGGCGCGGCCAAGAGACCCAGTACTTC
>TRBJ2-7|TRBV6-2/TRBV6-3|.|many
CASSNSREQYF
TGTGCCAGCAGTAATAGCCGCGAGCAGTACTTC
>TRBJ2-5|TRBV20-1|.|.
CSASGLKTQYF
TGCAGTGCTAGTGGTTTAAAGACCCAGTACTTC
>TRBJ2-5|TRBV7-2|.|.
CARSTYWPQGTQYF
TGTGCCAGGAGCACATACTGGCCGCAGGGGACCCAGTACTTC
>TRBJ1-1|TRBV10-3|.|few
CAISAAPSNTEAFF
TGTGCCATCAGTGCGGCTCCGTCGAACACTGAAGCTTTCTTT
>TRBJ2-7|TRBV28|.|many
CASSLRRDEQYF
TGTGCCAGCAGTTTACGCAGGGACGAGCAGTACTTC
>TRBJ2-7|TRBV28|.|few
CASSYWAREYEQYF
TGTGCCAGCAGTTATTGGGCGAGAGAGTACGAGCAGTACTTC